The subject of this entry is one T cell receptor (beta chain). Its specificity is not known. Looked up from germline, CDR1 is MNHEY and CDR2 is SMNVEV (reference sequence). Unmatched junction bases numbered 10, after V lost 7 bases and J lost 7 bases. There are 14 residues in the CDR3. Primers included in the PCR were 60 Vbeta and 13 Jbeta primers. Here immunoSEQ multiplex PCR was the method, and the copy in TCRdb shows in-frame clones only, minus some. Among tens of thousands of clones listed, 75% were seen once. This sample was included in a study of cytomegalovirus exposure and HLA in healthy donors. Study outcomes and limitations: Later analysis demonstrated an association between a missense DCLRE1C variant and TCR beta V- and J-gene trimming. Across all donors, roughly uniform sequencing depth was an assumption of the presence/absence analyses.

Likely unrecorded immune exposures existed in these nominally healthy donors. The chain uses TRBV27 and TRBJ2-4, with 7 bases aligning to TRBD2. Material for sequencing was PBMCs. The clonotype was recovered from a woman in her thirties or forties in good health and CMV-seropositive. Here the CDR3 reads CASTSPGLLNIQYF. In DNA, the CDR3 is TGTGCCAGCACTTCCCCGGGACTACTGAACATTCAGTACTTC.